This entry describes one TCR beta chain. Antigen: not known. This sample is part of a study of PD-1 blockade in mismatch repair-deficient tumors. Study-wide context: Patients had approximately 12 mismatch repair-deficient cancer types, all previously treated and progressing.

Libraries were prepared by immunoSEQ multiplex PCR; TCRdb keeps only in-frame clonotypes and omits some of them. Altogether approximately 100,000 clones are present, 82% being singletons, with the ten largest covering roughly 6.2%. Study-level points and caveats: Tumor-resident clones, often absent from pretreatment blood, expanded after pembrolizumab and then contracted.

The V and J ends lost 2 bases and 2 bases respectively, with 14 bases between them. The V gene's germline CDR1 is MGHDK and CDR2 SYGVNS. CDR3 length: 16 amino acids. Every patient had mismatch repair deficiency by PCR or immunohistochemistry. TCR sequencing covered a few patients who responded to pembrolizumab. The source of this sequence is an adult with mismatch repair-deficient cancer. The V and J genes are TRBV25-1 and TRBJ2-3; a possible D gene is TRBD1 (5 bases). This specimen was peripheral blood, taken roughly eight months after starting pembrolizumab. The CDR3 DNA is TGTGCCAGCAGTGAACGCAAGACAGAGTCCACAGATACGCAGTATTTT. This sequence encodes CASSERKTESTDTQYF.